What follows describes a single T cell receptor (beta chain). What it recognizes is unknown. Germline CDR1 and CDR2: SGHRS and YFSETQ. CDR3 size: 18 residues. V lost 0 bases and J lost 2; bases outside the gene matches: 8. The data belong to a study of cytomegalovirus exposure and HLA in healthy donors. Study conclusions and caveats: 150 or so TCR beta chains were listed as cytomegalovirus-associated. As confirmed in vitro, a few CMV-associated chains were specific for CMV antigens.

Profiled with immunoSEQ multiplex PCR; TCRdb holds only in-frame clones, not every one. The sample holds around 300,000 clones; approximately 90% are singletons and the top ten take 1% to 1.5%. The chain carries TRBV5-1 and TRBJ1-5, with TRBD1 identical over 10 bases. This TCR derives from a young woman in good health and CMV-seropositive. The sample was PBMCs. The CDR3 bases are TGCGCCAGCAGCTTGGGGTACACCGGGACAGGGGGCAATCAGCCCCAGCATTTT. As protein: CASSLGYTGTGGNQPQHF.